One and the same sample provided the 18 T cell receptor beta chains below, sequenced in a study of blood T cell repertoires in COVID-19. Clones were read by immunoSEQ multiplex PCR, and TCRdb kept only the in-frame ones, dropping some. The table shows some 68,000 clones, with roughly 87% occurring only once. The sample was peripheral blood. The receptors shown here come from a man between 45 and 60 years old with COVID-19, enrolled during active disease.

The V call is TRBV29-1, the J call TRBJ1-2; D is unresolved. Germline V gene data show CDR1 as SQVTM and CDR2 as ANQGSEA. V lost 4 bases, J lost 2 bases, and 11 bases lay in between. CDR3 size: 13 residues. The CDR3: CSVAGSRNYGYTF. The CDR3 DNA reads as TGCAGCGTTGCAGGTTCCAGGAACTATGGCTACACCTTC. Full variable domain (remainder filled in from reference TRBV29-1 and TRBJ1-2): SAVISQKPSRDICQRGTSLTIQCQVDSQVTMMFWYRQQPGQSLTLIATANQGSEATYESGFVIDKFPISRPNLTFSTLTVSNMSPEDSSIYLCSVAGSRNYGYTFGSGTRLTVV.

The rearrangement joins TRBV5-1 to TRBJ2-7; D is perhaps TRBD1 (6 bases). Germline V CDR1 and CDR2: SGHRS, YFSETQ. The CDR3 has 14 residues. The V end lost 7 bases, the J end lost 2 bases, and 16 bases lay between the germline ends. CDR3 sequence (DNA): TGCGCCAGCCGAACAGGGCTTCTAGCCTACGAGCAGTACTTC. It is translated as CASRTGLLAYEQYF.

The J gene is TRBJ2-4, the V gene TRBV6-5, with D tentatively TRBD1 (5 bases). The CDR3 has 13 residues. Between the trimmed V and J ends, which lost 5 bases and 2 bases, there was a span of 7 bases. Germline V gives CDR1 MNHEY, CDR2 SVGAGI. CDR3 DNA: TGTGCCAGCAGTAGGGGTCCCAAAAACATTCAGTACTTC. This codes for CASSRGPKNIQYF.

The rearrangement links TRBV11-2 to TRBJ2-6; 8 bases align to TRBD2. The CDR3 sequence is 18 residues long. From germline, CDR1 is SGHAT and CDR2 FQNNGV. V dropped 1 base and J dropped 0; count of bases not matched to a gene: 5. The CDR3 spells CASSLGLAGSSGANVLTF. DNA of the CDR3: TGTGCCAGCAGCTTAGGTCTAGCGGGTAGCTCTGGGGCCAACGTCCTGACTTTC. The whole variable domain, remainder taken from reference TRBV11-2 and TRBJ2-6, is EAGVAQSPRYKIIEKRQSVAFWCNPISGHATLYWYQQILGQGPKLLIQFQNNGVVDDSQLPKDRFSAERLKGVDSTLKIQPAKLEDSAVYLCASSLGLAGSSGANVLTFGAGSRLTVL.

V usage is TRBV2 and J usage is TRBJ2-7; 8 nucleotides align to TRBD1. The germline V gene encodes CDR1 SNHLY and CDR2 FYNNEI. With V trimmed by 4 bases and J by 5 bases, 7 bases remained unmatched. The CDR3 spans 14 residues. In DNA, the CDR3 is TGTGCCAGCAGTGCGTGGACAGGGCACAACGAGCAGTACTTC. Translation: CASSAWTGHNEQYF. Combining the CDR3 with reference TRBV2 and TRBJ2-7 gives the whole variable domain EPEVTQTPSHQVTQMGQEVILRCVPISNHLYFYWYRQILGQKVEFLVSFYNNEISEKSEIFDDQFSVERPDGSNFTLKIRSTKLEDSAMYFCASSAWTGHNEQYFGPGTRLTVT.

The V and J genes are TRBV19 and TRBJ2-7; a weak D match, TRBD2 (6 bases). Trimming shortened V by 5 bases and J by 4 bases, and 15 bases separated the two germline ends. The CDR3 totals 14 residues. From germline, CDR1 is LNHDA and CDR2 SQIVND (reference sequence). CDR3 protein: CASSPSGAGYEQYF. In DNA, the CDR3 is TGTGCCAGTAGTCCTTCGGGAGCGGGTTACGAGCAGTACTTC. The whole variable domain, remainder taken from reference TRBV19 and TRBJ2-7, is DGGITQSPKYLFRKEGQNVTLSCEQNLNHDAMYWYRQDPGQGLRLIYYSQIVNDFQKGDIAEGYSVSREKKESFPLTVTSAQKNPTAFYLCASSPSGAGYEQYFGPGTRLTVT.

The chain links TRBV5-1 to TRBJ1-3, with a tentative D call TRBD1 (6 bases). Germline loops: CDR1 SGHRS, CDR2 YFSETQ. Trimming left V 0 bases short and J 4 bases short, with 11 bases between. The length of the CDR3 is 15 residues. CDR3 DNA sequence: TGCGCCAGCAGCTTGGACAGGGTAGACGGAAACACCATATATTTT. It specifies CASSLDRVDGNTIYF. The entire variable domain, with the rest obtained from reference TRBV5-1 and TRBJ1-3, is as follows: KAGVTQTPRYLIKTRGQQVTLSCSPISGHRSVSWYQQTPGQGLQFLFEYFSETQRNKGNFPGRFSGRQFSNSRSEMNVSTLELGDSALYLCASSLDRVDGNTIYFGEGSWLTVV.

V usage is TRBV7-6 and J usage is TRBJ2-5; possible D gene TRBD1, 6 bases. Germline V gene lookup returns CDR1 SGHVS and CDR2 FNYEAQ. The V gene lost 3 bases and the J gene lost 1 base, with 9 bases spanning the gap. The CDR3 totals 14 residues. The CDR3 is CASSLGAIQETQYF. For the CDR3, the DNA is TGTGCCAGCAGCTTGGGGGCGATCCAAGAGACCCAGTACTTC.

This clone was seen once. The chain joins TRBV10-3 to TRBJ1-6; a possible D gene is TRBD1 (5 bases). V lost 7 bases to trimming and J lost 9 bases, with 25 bases between them. The length of the CDR3 is 17 residues. The germline CDR1 and CDR2 sequences are ENHRY and SYGVKD. CDR3 in amino acids: CAIISGAPGSLRSPLHF. For the CDR3, the DNA is TGTGCCATCATCTCCGGGGCGCCCGGGAGCCTACGTTCACCCCTCCACTTT.

This sequence joins TRBV9 and TRBJ1-2, with D possibly matching TRBD1 (5 bases). Trimming took 0 bases from V and 8 from J, leaving 11 bases between them. The CDR3 has 13 amino acids. Germline assignment: CDR1 SGDLS and CDR2 YYNGEE. Here the CDR3 DNA reads TGTGCCAGCAGCGTAGAGGGGCTACGCGGCTACACCTTC. Residues: CASSVEGLRGYTF.

The V and J genes are TRBV5-4 and TRBJ2-5; 8 bases are a match to TRBD2. Germline loops: CDR1 SGHNT, CDR2 YYREEE (reference sequence). The CDR3 length is 15 residues. Trimming took 4 bases from V and 1 from J; bases not matched to a gene: 6. The CDR3, as DNA: TGTGCCAGCAGCCCGGGGGGGTCAGGCCAAGAGACCCAGTACTTC. Protein sequence: CASSPGGSGQETQYF. The variable domain in full, completed from reference TRBV5-4 and TRBJ2-5, reads ETGVTQSPTHLIKTRGQQVTLRCSSQSGHNTVSWYQQALGQGPQFIFQYYREEENGRGNFPPRFSGLQFPNYSSELNVNALELDDSALYLCASSPGGSGQETQYFGPGTRLLVL.

This clone was counted a single time. This chain links TRBV5-1 with TRBJ1-4, with 7 bases that match TRBD1. CDR1 and CDR2 from the germline V gene are SGHRS and YFSETQ. The CDR3 runs to 15 residues. With V trimmed by 3 bases and J by 3 bases, 5 bases remained unmatched. The CDR3 here is CASSSGQPPNEKLFF. The CDR3 DNA is TGCGCCAGCAGCTCGGGACAGCCTCCTAATGAAAAACTGTTTTTT.

The rearrangement links TRBV4-3 to TRBJ2-1; TRBD2 matches at 7 bases. This CDR3 comprises 16 residues. Trimming removed 4 bases from V and 2 bases from J; junction bases left unmatched: 8. Germline CDR1 is LGHNA and CDR2 is YSLEER. CDR3 loop: CASSPLGGSPYNEQFF. In nucleotides, the CDR3 is TGCGCCAGCAGCCCCCTGGGCGGGAGTCCCTACAATGAGCAGTTCTTC.

The chain employs TRBV2 and TRBJ1-1; possibly TRBD1 for D (5 bases). Per the germline V gene, CDR1 is SNHLY and CDR2 is FYNNEI. The germline V and J ends were trimmed by 4 bases and 3 bases, with 12 bases remaining between them. CDR3 length: 14 residues. CDR3 DNA sequence: TGTGCCAGCAGTGCGGGGGGGAGTCACACTGAAGCTTTCTTT. Protein sequence: CASSAGGSHTEAFF. Based on the CDR3 plus reference TRBV2 and TRBJ1-1, the full variable domain is EPEVTQTPSHQVTQMGQEVILRCVPISNHLYFYWYRQILGQKVEFLVSFYNNEISEKSEIFDDQFSVERPDGSNFTLKIRSTKLEDSAMYFCASSAGGSHTEAFFGQGTRLTVV.

This clone is a singleton in its sample. The genes are TRBV20-1 and TRBJ2-3, with 14 bases that match TRBD2. The CDR3 has 17 residues. V shed 3 bases, J shed 3 bases, and the junction held 8 bases outside the gene matches. Per germline, CDR1 DFQATT and CDR2 SNEGSKA (reference sequence). CDR3 nucleotide sequence: TGCAGTGCTAGTTCCGGGACTAGCGGGGGAACGACAGATACGCAGTATTTT. As protein: CSASSGTSGGTTDTQYF.

V usage is TRBV28 and J usage is TRBJ2-4, with TRBD1 matching over 10 bases. The V and J ends lost 4 bases and 2 bases, in that order; junction bases with no gene match: 23. CDR1 is MDHEN and CDR2 is SYDVKM in the germline V gene. The CDR3 totals 22 residues. Here the CDR3 reads CASSYPPLGTGAASGPKNIQYF. In nucleotides, the CDR3 is TGTGCCAGCAGTTACCCCCCTTTGGGGACAGGGGCGGCTAGCGGGCCCAAAAACATTCAGTACTTC.

This chain's CDR3 is CASSQDNDLRGLPYGYTF. The CDR3 region has the DNA TGCGCCAGCAGCCAAGATAATGACCTAAGAGGGCTTCCCTATGGCTACACCTTC. The rearrangement links TRBV4-3 to TRBJ1-2, with D unresolved. Trimming removed 0 bases from V and 4 bases from J, with 21 bases in between. The CDR3 is 18 residues long. In germline, CDR1 is LGHNA, CDR2 YSLEER.

V usage is TRBV5-1 and J usage is TRBJ2-5; unclear D gene. The CDR3 runs to 12 residues. Germline CDR1 reads SGHRS; CDR2 reads YFSETQ. With 1 base removed from V and 5 bases from J, the gap between germline ends came to 6 bases. CDR3 residues: CASSLYLETQYF. The DNA for the CDR3 is TGCGCCAGCAGCTTGTATTTGGAGACCCAGTACTTC.